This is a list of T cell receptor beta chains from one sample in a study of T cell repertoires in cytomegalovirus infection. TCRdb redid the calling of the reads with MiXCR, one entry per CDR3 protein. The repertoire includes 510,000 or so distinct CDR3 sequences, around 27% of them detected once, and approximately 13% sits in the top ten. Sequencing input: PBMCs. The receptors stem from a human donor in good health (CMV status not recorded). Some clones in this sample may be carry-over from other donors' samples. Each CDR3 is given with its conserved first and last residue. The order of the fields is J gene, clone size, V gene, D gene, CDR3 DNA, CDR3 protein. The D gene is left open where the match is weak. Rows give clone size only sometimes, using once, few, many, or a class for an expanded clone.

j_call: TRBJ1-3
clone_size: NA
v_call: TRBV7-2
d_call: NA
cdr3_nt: TGTGCCAGCAGCTTACTGGTCAGCTCTGGAAACACCATATATTTT
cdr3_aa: CASSLLVSSGNTIYF

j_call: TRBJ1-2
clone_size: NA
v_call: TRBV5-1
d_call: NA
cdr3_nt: TGCGCCAGCAGCCCGAACAGAGACTATGGCTACACCTTC
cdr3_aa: CASSPNRDYGYTF

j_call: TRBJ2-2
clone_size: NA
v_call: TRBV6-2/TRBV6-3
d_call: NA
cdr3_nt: TGTGCCAGCAGTTGGTCGGGGCTTCCCACCGGGGAGCTGTTTTTT
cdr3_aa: CASSWSGLPTGELFF

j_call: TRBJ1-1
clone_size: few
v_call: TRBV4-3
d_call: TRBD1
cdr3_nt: TGCGCCAGCAGCCCGACCGACAGGGCCACTGAAGCTTTCTTT
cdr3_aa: CASSPTDRATEAFF

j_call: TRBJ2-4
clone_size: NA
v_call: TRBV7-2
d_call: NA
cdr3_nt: TGTGCCAGCAGCTTAGGCGGGATCAGAGGAAACATTCAGTACTTC
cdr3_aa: CASSLGGIRGNIQYF

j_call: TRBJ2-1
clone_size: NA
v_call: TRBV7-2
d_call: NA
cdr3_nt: TGTGCCAGCAGCTTATTCTACTCTAGGGTGAATGAGCAGTTCTTC
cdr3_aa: CASSLFYSRVNEQFF

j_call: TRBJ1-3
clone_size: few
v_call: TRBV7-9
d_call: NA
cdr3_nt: TGTGCCAGCAGCTCATCCCTACAGGGAAACACCATATATTTT
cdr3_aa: CASSSSLQGNTIYF

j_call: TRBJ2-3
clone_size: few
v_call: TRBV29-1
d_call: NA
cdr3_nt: TGCAGCGTTGGCAGTCGGGGAACAGATACGCAGTATTTT
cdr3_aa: CSVGSRGTDTQYF

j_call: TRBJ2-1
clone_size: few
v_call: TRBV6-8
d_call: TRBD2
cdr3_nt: TGTGCCAGCAGTTTTAGCGGGACCCTATCCAACGAGCAGTTCTTC
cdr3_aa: CASSFSGTLSNEQFF

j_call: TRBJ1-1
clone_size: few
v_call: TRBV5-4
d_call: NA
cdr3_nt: TGTGCCAGCAGCCCGGGACACCGGAACACTGAAGCTTTCTTT
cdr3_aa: CASSPGHRNTEAFF

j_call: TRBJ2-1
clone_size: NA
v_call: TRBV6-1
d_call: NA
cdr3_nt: TGTGCCAGCAGGCACGGGATAGAGCAGTTCTTC
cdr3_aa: CASRHGIEQFF

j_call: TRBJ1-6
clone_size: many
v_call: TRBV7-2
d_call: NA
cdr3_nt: TGTGCCAGCAGCTTAGCACAGCCAGATAATTCACCCCTCCACTTT
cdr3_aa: CASSLAQPDNSPLHF

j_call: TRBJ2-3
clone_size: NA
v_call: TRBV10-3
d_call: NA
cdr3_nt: TGTGCCATCAGACGGGACGCTGCAGATACGCAGTATTTT
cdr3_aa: CAIRRDAADTQYF

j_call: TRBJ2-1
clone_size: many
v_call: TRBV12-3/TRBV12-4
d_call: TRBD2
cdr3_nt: TGTGCCAGCAGCCGATCTAGCGGAACTTACAATGAGCAGTTCTTC
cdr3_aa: CASSRSSGTYNEQFF

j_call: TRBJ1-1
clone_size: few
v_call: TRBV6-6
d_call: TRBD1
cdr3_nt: TGTGCCAGCAGACAGGGACAGGGGGCTTTTAAAAACACTGAAGCTTTCTTT
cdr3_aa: CASRQGQGAFKNTEAFF

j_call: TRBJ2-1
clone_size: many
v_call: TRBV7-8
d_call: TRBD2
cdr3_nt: TGTGCCAGCAGCTTGACTAGCGGGAGGTCGTACAATGAGCAGTTCTTC
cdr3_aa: CASSLTSGRSYNEQFF

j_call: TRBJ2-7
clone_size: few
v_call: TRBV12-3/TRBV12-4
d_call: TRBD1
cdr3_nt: TGTGCCAGCAGTGTCGGACAGGGGTTTCTTCACGAGCAGTACTTC
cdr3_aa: CASSVGQGFLHEQYF

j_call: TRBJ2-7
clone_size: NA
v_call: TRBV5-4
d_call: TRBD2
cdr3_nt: TGTGCCAGCAGCCCCCGGCTAGCGGGCCCACGGAACGAGCAGTACTTC
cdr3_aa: CASSPRLAGPRNEQYF

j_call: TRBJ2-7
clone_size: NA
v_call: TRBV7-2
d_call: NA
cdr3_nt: TGTGCCAGCAGGCACCGGGACGGCTCCTACGAGCAGTACTTC
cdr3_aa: CASRHRDGSYEQYF

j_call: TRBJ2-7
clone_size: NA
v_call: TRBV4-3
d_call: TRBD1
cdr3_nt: TGCGCCAGCAGCCAAGACAGGACAGGCGAGCAGTACTTC
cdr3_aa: CASSQDRTGEQYF

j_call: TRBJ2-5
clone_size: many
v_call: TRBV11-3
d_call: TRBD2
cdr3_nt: TGTGCCAGCAGCTTAGTAGCGGGAGAGAGGGAGACCCAGTACTTC
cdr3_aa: CASSLVAGERETQYF

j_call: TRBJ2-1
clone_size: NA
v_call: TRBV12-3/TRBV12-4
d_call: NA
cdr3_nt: TGTGCCAGCAGTCCCTTTTTTTCTGGGGATGAGCAGTTCTTC
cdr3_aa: CASSPFFSGDEQFF

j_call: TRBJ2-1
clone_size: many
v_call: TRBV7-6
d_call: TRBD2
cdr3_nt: TGTGCCAGCAGCTTAGGGACTAGCGACTCCGGTGAGCAGTTCTTC
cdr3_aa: CASSLGTSDSGEQFF

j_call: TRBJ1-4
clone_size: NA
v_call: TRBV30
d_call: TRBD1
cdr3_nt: TGTGCCGCCAAGAGGGGGCCGAATGAAAAACTGTTTTTT
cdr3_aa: CAAKRGPNEKLFF

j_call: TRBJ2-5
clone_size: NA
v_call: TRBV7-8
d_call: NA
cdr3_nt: TGTGCCAGCAGCTTCCGCAGGGCTTACAAAGAGACCCAGTACTTC
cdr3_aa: CASSFRRAYKETQYF

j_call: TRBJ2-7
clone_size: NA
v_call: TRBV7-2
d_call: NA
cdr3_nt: TGTGCCAGCAGCTTGGGCGCGGTCTCCTACGAGCAGTACTTC
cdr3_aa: CASSLGAVSYEQYF

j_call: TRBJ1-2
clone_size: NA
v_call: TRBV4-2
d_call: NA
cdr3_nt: TGTGCCAGCAGCCAAGATGCAGGGCCCTATGGCTACACCTTC
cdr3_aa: CASSQDAGPYGYTF

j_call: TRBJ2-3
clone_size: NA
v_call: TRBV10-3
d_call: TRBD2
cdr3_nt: TGTGCCATCAGTGGGACCCTACTAGCGGGGCTAGATACGCAGTATTTT
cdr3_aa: CAISGTLLAGLDTQYF

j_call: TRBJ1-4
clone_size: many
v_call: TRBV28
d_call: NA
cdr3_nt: TGTGCCAGCAGTTTCCGGGAAAAACTGTTTTTT
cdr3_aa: CASSFREKLFF

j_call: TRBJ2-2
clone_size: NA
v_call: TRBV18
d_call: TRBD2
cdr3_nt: TGTGCCAGCTCACCATTTTCAAGCGGGGATAACACCGGGGAGCTGTTTTTT
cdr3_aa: CASSPFSSGDNTGELFF

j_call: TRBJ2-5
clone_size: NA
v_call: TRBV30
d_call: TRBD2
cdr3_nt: TGTGCCTGGAGCGGGACTAGCGGCCAAGAGACCCAGTACTTC
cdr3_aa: CAWSGTSGQETQYF

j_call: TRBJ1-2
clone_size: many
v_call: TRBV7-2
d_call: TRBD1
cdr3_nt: TGTGCCAGCAGCTCGTCAGGGACAGGGAACAACTATGGCTACACCTTC
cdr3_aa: CASSSSGTGNNYGYTF

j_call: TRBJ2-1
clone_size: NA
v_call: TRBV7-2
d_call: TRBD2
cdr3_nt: TGTGCCAGCAGCTTAGCTAGCGGGAGGCTTGGTGAGCAGTTCTTC
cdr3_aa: CASSLASGRLGEQFF

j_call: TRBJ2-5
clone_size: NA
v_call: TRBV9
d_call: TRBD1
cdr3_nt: TGTGCCAGCAGCGTAGGGTTCGTCGGACAGGGCATTGAGACCCAGTACTTC
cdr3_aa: CASSVGFVGQGIETQYF

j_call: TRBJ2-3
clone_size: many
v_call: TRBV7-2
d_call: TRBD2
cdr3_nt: TGTGCCAGCAGCTTGACTAGCCAGAGGGGTTCAGATACGCAGTATTTT
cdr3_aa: CASSLTSQRGSDTQYF

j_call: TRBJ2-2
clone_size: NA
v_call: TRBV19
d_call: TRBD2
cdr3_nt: TGTGCCAGTAGTAAAATTAGCGGGAGGTTAACCGGGGAGCTGTTTTTT
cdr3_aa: CASSKISGRLTGELFF

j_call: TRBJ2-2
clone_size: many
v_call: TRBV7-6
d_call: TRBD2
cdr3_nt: TGTGCCAGCAGCTTAGTACTGGGACTAGCGGGAGGCGACACCGGGGAGCTGTTTTTT
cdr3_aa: CASSLVLGLAGGDTGELFF

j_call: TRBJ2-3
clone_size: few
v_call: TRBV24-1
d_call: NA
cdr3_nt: TGTGCCACCAGTGATTTTTACAAAACTAGCACAGATACGCAGTATTTT
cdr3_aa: CATSDFYKTSTDTQYF

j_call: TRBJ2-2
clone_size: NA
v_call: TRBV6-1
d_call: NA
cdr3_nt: TGTGCCAGCAGTGGGACTGAGAACACCGGGGAGCTGTTTTTT
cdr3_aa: CASSGTENTGELFF

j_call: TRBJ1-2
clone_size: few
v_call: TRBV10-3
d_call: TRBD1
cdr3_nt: TGTGCCATCAGTGCCTGGGACAGCCCACGGGCCTTTCTTTATGGCTACACCTTC
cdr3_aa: CAISAWDSPRAFLYGYTF

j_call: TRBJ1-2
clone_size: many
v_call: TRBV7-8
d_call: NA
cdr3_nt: TGTGCCAGCAGCTTAGACAGGGCAGGGTATGGCTACACCTTC
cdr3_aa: CASSLDRAGYGYTF

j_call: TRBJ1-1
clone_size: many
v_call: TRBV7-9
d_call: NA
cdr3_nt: TGTGCCAGCAGCCCGCTCGGAGGGAACACTGAAGCTTTCTTT
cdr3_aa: CASSPLGGNTEAFF

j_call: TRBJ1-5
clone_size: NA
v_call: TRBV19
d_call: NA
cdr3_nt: TGTGCCAGTACCCTCTTGGGGAAGCATCAGCCCCAGCATTTT
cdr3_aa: CASTLLGKHQPQHF

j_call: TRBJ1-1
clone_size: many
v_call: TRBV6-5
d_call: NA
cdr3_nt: TGTGCCAGCAGTTACTCCTTCTCAGGAGGACAGACTTTCTTT
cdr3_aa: CASSYSFSGGQTFF

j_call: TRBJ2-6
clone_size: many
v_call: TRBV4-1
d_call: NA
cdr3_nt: TGCGCCAGCAGCCAAGAGAGTGGCAGGGTCACTGGGGCCAACGTCCTGACTTTC
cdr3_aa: CASSQESGRVTGANVLTF

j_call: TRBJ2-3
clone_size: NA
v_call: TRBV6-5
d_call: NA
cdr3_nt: TGTGCCAGCAGTTACCTCGGGGGCGAAACAGATACGCAGTATTTT
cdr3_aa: CASSYLGGETDTQYF

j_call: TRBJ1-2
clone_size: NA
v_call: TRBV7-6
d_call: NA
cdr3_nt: TGTGCCAGCAGCTCAATAGAGGGCGGCTACACCTTC
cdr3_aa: CASSSIEGGYTF

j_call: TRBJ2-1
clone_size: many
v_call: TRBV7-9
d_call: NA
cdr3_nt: TGTGCCAGCACACCAGGGTACAATGAGCAGTTCTTC
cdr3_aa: CASTPGYNEQFF

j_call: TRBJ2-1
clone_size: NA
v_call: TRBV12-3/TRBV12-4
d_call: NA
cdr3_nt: TGTGCCAGCAGTGCAACCCCGCACGGGCTGGGGATAAATGAGCAGTTCTTC
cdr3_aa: CASSATPHGLGINEQFF

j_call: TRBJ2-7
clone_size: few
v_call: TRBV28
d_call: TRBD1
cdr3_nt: TGTGCCAGCAGTCCCTCCGTCGGCGGGCAGGGGGCGCATGAGCAGTACTTC
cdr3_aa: CASSPSVGGQGAHEQYF

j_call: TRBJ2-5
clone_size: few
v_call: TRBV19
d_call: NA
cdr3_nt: TGTGCCAGTAGTATAGATCTGAGGGTTGGGCCTCCTAGCGACACAGAGACCCAGTACTTC
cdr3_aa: CASSIDLRVGPPSDTETQYF

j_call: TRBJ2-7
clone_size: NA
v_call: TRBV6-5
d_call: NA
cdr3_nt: TGTGCCAGCAGTTACTCGATCGGAGGAGGCGAGCAGTACTTC
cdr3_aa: CASSYSIGGGEQYF

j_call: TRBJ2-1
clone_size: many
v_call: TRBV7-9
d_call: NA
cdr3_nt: TGTGCCAGCAGCGCCCTCGTAGGGGGAGCAGCAGATGAGCAGTTCTTC
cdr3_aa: CASSALVGGAADEQFF

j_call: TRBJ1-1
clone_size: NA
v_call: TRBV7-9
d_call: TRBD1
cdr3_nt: TGTGCCAGCAGCTCCCCCGCAGAGGGGGCTAACACTGAAGCTTTCTTT
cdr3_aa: CASSSPAEGANTEAFF